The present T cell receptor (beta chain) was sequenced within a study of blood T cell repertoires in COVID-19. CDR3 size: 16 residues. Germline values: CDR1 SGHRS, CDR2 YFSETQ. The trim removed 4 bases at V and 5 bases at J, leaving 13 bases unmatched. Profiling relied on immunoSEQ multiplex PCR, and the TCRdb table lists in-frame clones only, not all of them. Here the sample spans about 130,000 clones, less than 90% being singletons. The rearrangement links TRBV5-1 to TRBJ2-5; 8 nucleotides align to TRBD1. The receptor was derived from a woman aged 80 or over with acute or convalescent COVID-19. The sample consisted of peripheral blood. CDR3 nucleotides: TGCGCCAGCAGCACCCTCGGACAGGGAATAGGGGAGACCCAGTACTTC. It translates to CASSTLGQGIGETQYF.